The entry below describes one T cell receptor beta chain. The target antigen is unknown. The TCRbeta library incorporated unique molecular identifiers. MiXCR was run by TCRdb on the PCR reads, yielding one entry per CDR3 protein. Among about 420,000 distinct CDR3 sequences, around 15% were seen once, and the ten largest hold just under 30%. CDR1 is DFQATT, CDR2 SNEGSKA, per germline (reference sequence). Trimming removed 1 base at V and 1 base at J, with 17 bases between. The CDR3 loop spans 16 amino acids. The source of the sample is a study of T-cell reconstitution after alpha-beta-depleted transplantation in children. Study-wide results and limits: At day 60, the high TCRbeta diversity found in some patients originated from recipient T cells and thymic progenitors that had survived. T-cell counts and diversity were attributed mostly to newly produced T cells one year after transplant. Several hundred expanded graft clones reportedly supplied alpha-beta T cells about two months after transplant.

The specimen comprised PBMCs, mostly from graft donor cells, sampled 360 days after TCRalphabeta/CD19-depleted stem cell transplant. The receptor was isolated from a boy in the first two years of life who had a stem cell transplant for Wiskott-Aldrich syndrome, so the T cells may come from the graft donor. The V gene is TRBV20-1, the J gene TRBJ2-7, with D perhaps TRBD1 or TRBD2 (6 bases each). The CDR3 DNA reads TGCAGTGCTAGAGTCCCCGCCGGGGGCCGGTCCTACGAGCAGTACTTC. Its translation: CSARVPAGGRSYEQYF.